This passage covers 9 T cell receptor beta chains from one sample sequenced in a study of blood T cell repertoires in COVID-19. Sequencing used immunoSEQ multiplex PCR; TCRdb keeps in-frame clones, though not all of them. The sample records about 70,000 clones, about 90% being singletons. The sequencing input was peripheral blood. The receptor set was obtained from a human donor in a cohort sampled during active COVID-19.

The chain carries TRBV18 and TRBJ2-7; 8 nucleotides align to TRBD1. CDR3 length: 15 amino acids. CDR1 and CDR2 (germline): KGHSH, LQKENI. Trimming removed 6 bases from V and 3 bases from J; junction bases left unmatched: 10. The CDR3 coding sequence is TGTGCCAGCTCGCAGACGACAGGGGCCGGCTACGAGCAGTACTTC. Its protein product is CASSQTTGAGYEQYF.

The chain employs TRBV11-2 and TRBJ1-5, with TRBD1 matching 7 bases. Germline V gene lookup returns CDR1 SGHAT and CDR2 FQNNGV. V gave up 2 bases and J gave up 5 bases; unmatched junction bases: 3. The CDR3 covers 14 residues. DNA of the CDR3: TGTGCCAGCAGCTTAACCGGACAGGATCAGCCCCAGCATTTT. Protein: CASSLTGQDQPQHF.

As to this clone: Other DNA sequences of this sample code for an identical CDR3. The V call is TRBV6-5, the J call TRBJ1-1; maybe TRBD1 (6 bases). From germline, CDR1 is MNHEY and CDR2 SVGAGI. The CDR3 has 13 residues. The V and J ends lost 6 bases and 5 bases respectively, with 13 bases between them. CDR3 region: CASSLQGRTEAFF. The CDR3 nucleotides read TGTGCCAGCAGCCTACAGGGCAGGACTGAAGCTTTCTTT.

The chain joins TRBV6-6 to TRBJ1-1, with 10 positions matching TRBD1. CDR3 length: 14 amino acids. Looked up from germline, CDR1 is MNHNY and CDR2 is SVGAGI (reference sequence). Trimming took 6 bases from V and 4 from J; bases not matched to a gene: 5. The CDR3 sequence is CASSIDRGRTEAFF. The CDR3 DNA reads TGTGCCAGCAGCATAGACAGGGGGCGCACTGAAGCTTTCTTT.

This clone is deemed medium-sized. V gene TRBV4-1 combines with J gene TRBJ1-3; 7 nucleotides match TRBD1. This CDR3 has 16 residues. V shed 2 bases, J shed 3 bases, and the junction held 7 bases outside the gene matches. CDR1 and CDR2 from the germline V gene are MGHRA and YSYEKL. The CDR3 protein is CASSQYTGADGNTIYF. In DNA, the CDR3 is TGCGCCAGCAGCCAATACACAGGGGCAGATGGAAACACCATATATTTT.

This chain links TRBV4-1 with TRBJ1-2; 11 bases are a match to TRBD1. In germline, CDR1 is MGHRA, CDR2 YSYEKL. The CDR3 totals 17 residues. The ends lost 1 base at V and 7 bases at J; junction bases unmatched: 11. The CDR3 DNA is TGCGCCAGCAGCCAAGGTGGGACAGGGGGAATGATTCGTGGCTACACCTTC. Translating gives CASSQGGTGGMIRGYTF.

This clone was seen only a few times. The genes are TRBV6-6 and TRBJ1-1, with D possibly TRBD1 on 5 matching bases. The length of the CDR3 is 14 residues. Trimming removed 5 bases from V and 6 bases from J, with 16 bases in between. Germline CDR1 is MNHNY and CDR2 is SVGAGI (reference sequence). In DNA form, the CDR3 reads TGTGCCAGCAGTGCCCAGGGTCGTGGGGCTGAAGCTTTCTTT. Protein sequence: CASSAQGRGAEAFF.

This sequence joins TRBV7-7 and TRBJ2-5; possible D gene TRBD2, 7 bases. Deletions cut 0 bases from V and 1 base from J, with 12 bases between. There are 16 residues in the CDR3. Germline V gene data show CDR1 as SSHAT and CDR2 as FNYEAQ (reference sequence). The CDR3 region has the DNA TGTGCCAGCAGCTTAGCCTTCGGGGGGCCCCAAGAGACCCAGTACTTC. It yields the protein CASSLAFGGPQETQYF.

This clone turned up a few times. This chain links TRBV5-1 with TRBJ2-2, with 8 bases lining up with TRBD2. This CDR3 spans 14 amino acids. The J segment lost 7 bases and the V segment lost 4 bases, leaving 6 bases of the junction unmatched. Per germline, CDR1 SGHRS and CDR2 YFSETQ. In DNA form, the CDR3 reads TGCGCCAGCAGCCCCCGGGGGGGGGACGGGGAGCTGTTTTTT. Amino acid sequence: CASSPRGGDGELFF. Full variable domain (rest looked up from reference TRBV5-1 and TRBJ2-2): KAGVTQTPRYLIKTRGQQVTLSCSPISGHRSVSWYQQTPGQGLQFLFEYFSETQRNKGNFPGRFSGRQFSNSRSEMNVSTLELGDSALYLCASSPRGGDGELFFGEGSRLTVL.